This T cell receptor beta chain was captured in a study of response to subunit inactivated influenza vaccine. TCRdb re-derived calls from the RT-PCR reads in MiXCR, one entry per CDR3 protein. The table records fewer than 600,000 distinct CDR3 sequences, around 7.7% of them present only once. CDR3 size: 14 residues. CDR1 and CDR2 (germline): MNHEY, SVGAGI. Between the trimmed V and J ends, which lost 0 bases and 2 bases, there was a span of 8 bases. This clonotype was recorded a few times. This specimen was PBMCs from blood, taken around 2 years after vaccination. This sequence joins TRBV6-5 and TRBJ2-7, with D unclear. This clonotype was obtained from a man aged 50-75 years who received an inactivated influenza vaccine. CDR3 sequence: CASSYSVGAYEQYF. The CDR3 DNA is TGTGCCAGCAGTTACTCGGTGGGTGCCTACGAGCAGTACTTC.